The clone carrying this T cell receptor beta chain was counted a few times. The source of the sample is a study of sequential checkpoint blockade in melanoma. Trimming stripped 5 bases from V and 2 bases from J, with 7 bases between. This CDR3 comprises 12 residues. CDR1 and CDR2 from the germline V gene are SGHVS and FQNEAQ. Treatment specified: randomized to nivolumab then ipilimumab (arm A) or the reverse (arm B). Profiling relied on immunoSEQ multiplex PCR, and the TCRdb table lists in-frame clones only, not all of them. The sample contains around 13,000 clones, about 78% of which appear only once.

The sample was CD8+ T cells sorted from blood (inferred from file names), taken from a patient given nivolumab and ipilimumab in sequence. V usage is TRBV7-8 and J usage is TRBJ2-7; possible D gene TRBD2, 5 bases. The TCR originated in a human donor with melanoma. CDR3 protein: CASSRGPYEQYF. In nucleotides, the CDR3 is TGTGCCAGCAGCCGCGGGCCCTACGAGCAGTACTTC.